The 29 T cell receptor beta chains given below trace back to one sample, sequenced in a study of radiotherapy plus CTLA-4 blockade in lung cancer. Sequencing used immunoSEQ multiplex PCR; TCRdb keeps in-frame clones, though not all of them. The sample consists of tens of thousands of clones, around 78% of them appearing once. This material consisted of peripheral blood, taken from a patient treated with radiotherapy plus ipilimumab. The source is a human donor with non-small cell lung cancer who had a partial response to radiotherapy plus ipilimumab. Some clones in this sample may be carry-over from other donors' samples.

The rearrangement uses TRBV4-1 and TRBJ2-3, with TRBD2 matching 9 bases. The CDR3 covers 18 residues. Losses at the gene ends were 1 base for V and 6 bases for J; bases not matched to a gene: 14. The V gene's germline CDR1 is MGHRA and CDR2 YSYEKL. The chain's CDR3 is CASSQAGRSGGQADTQYF. The CDR3 DNA follows: TGCGCCAGCAGCCAAGCGGGCCGCAGCGGGGGGCAGGCGGATACGCAGTATTTT.

This sequence joins TRBV4-2 and TRBJ2-1; D remains ambiguous. V lost 0 bases and J 7 bases, leaving 7 bases between the germline ends. The CDR3 runs to 13 residues. In germline, CDR1 is LGHNA, CDR2 YNFKEQ. The DNA of the CDR3 is TGTGCCAGCAGCCAAGATCTAATAAATGAGCAGTTCTTC. Its translation is CASSQDLINEQFF.

This sequence joins TRBV11-3 and TRBJ2-7; a possible D gene is TRBD1 (6 bases). This CDR3 comprises 14 residues. Trimming took 5 bases from V and 0 from J, leaving 11 bases between them. Germline V CDR1 and CDR2: SGHNT, YENEEA. The DNA for the CDR3 is TGTGCCAGCAGCCTACAGGGAAACTCCTACGAGCAGTACTTC. Translation: CASSLQGNSYEQYF.

This chain links TRBV15 with TRBJ1-2; D is possibly TRBD1 (6 bases). Germline V gene data show CDR1 as LNHNV and CDR2 as YYDKDF (reference sequence). Deletions cut 9 bases from V and 9 bases from J, with 23 bases between. This CDR3 is built from 14 residues. CDR3 nucleotide sequence: TGTGCCACGAGAAACGGACAGACAACGTTCCGCTACACCTTC. Translating gives CATRNGQTTFRYTF.

This clone was seen just once. The chain joins TRBV10-3 to TRBJ1-5, with a possible D match to TRBD1 (5 bases). This CDR3 is built from 14 residues. The germline V gene encodes CDR1 ENHRY and CDR2 SYGVKD. V was pared by 8 bases and J by 3 bases, with 14 bases between. DNA of the CDR3: TGTGCCATCGGACCTACAGGAGACAATCAGCCCCAGCATTTT. Amino acids: CAIGPTGDNQPQHF.

This chain links TRBV19 with TRBJ1-1, with 9 bases aligning to TRBD1. The V segment lost 3 bases and the J segment 6 bases; nucleotides outside the gene matches: 5. There are 14 residues in the CDR3. Germline V gene sequence: CDR1 LNHDA, CDR2 SQIVND (reference sequence). CDR3 sequence (DNA): TGTGCCAGTAGTATGTCCCGGGACAGGGCTGAAGCTTTCTTT. It translates to CASSMSRDRAEAFF.

As to this clone: Sequence at one end of the junction differs from germline and may be a read error. The CDR3 bases are TGCGCCAGCAGCCAAGATACTAGCGGGGGGGCCTCCGAGCAGTACTTC. Encoded protein: CASSQDTSGGASEQYF. This sequence joins TRBV5-4 and TRBJ2-7, with 13 bases matching TRBD2. The CDR3 is made up of 16 amino acids. Germline lookup yields CDR1 SGHNT and CDR2 YYREEE (reference sequence).

The CDR3: CASSLNQGLLTGELFF. Here the CDR3 DNA reads TGTGCCAGCAGCTTAAATCAGGGCCTACTCACCGGGGAGCTGTTTTTT. This sequence joins TRBV7-9 and TRBJ2-2; perhaps TRBD1 as D (5 bases). Germline V CDR1 and CDR2: SEHNR, FQNEAQ (reference sequence). V shed 2 bases and J shed 4 bases, with 14 bases lying between them. CDR3 size: 16 residues.

The rearrangement joins TRBV7-2 to TRBJ2-7; D is uncertain. CDR1 and CDR2 (germline): SGHTA, FQGNSA. V gave up 4 bases and J gave up 3 bases, with 13 bases separating them. The CDR3 runs to 14 residues. CDR3 residues: CASSSTRQGYEQYF. CDR3 in DNA: TGTGCCAGCAGCTCCACACGACAAGGCTACGAGCAGTACTTC.

The V and J genes are TRBV10-3 and TRBJ1-5, with D possibly matching TRBD1 (5 bases). Germline values: CDR1 ENHRY, CDR2 SYGVKD. The CDR3 consists of 14 residues. V shed 7 bases and J shed 3 bases, with 13 bases lying between them. The CDR3 loop reads CAIKAAGSNQPQHF. In nucleotides, the CDR3 is TGTGCCATCAAGGCGGCAGGGTCCAATCAGCCCCAGCATTTT.

The rearrangement joins TRBV28 to TRBJ1-5; possible D gene TRBD1, 6 bases. Germline CDR1 MDHEN, CDR2 SYDVKM. CDR3 length equals 15 residues. V gave up 6 bases and J gave up 2 bases, with 14 bases separating them. CDR3 DNA sequence: TGTGCCAGCAGGCAGGGAGGGGGTGGCAATCAGCCCCAGCATTTT. This sequence encodes CASRQGGGGNQPQHF.

This clone occurred once. The genes are TRBV4-3 and TRBJ2-5, with D unclear. V lost 0 bases to trimming and J lost 11 bases, with 19 bases between them. The CDR3 totals 15 residues. The V gene's germline CDR1 is LGHNA and CDR2 YSLEER. The CDR3 loop is CASSQDQSRSRRQYF. As DNA, the CDR3 is TGCGCCAGCAGCCAAGATCAGAGCCGGAGTCGTAGGCAGTACTTC.

This chain joins TRBV29-1 and TRBJ1-2, with TRBD1 identical over 7 bases. The ends lost 7 bases at V and 7 bases at J; junction bases unmatched: 6. Germline V gene lookup returns CDR1 SQVTM and CDR2 ANQGSEA. The CDR3 covers 11 residues. This CDR3 reads CSAEGGGGYTF. The CDR3 bases are TGCAGCGCCGAAGGGGGCGGTGGCTACACCTTC.

The genes are TRBV7-2 and TRBJ1-5; D perhaps matches TRBD1 (5 bases). From germline, CDR1 is SGHTA and CDR2 FQGNSA. CDR3 length: 14 amino acids. Trimming stripped 5 bases from V and 7 bases from J, with 15 bases between. The CDR3 region has the DNA TGTGCCAGCAGCGCTTACCAGGGCGACCAGCCCCAGCATTTT. Translation gives CASSAYQGDQPQHF.

The rearrangement uses TRBV18 and TRBJ1-5; TRBD1 might be the D (5 bases). The ends were cut back, 6 bases at V and 3 bases at J, with 9 bases in the middle. This CDR3 is built from 13 residues. CDR1 and CDR2 from the germline V gene are KGHSH and LQKENI. The CDR3 DNA sequence: TGTGCCAGCTCGTCAGGGAACAATCAGCCCCAGCATTTT. Its protein is CASSSGNNQPQHF.

In its sample, this clone was seen once. The chain has TRBV5-8 and TRBJ1-5; D possibly corresponds to TRBD1 (5 bases). This CDR3 region has 12 residues. The germline V and J ends were trimmed by 5 bases and 5 bases, with 8 bases remaining between them. The germline V gene has CDR1 SGHTS and CDR2 YDEGEE. The CDR3 DNA is TGTGCCAGCAGTGGGGCGGATCAGCCCCAGCATTTT. Translated: CASSGADQPQHF.

The V call is TRBV6-6, the J call TRBJ2-7; tentatively, D is TRBD2 (7 bases). V was cut by 9 bases and J by 5 bases, with 17 bases left in between. The CDR3 sequence is 13 residues long. Germline V gives CDR1 MNHNY, CDR2 SVGAGI (reference sequence). The CDR3: CASRGASGDEQYF. The DNA for the CDR3 is TGTGCCAGTCGGGGGGCCTCCGGGGACGAGCAGTACTTC.

This CDR3 reads CASRLGGMVNEQFF. The CDR3 coding sequence is TGTGCCAGCAGGCTCGGGGGGATGGTCAATGAGCAGTTCTTC. The chain couples TRBV28 to TRBJ2-1, with TRBD2 matching over 7 bases. The CDR3 extends over 14 amino acids. In germline, CDR1 is MDHEN, CDR2 SYDVKM. The junction had 8 bases not matched to a gene; V was cut back by 6 bases and J by 6 bases.

The V call is TRBV7-2, the J call TRBJ2-5; 8 nucleotides align to TRBD2. The J segment lost 3 bases and the V segment lost 5 bases, leaving 5 bases of the junction unmatched. The germline CDR1 and CDR2 sequences are SGHTA and FQGNSA. The CDR3 is 14 amino acids. Here the CDR3 reads CASSRGGWEETQYF. The DNA for the CDR3 is TGTGCCAGCAGCCGGGGGGGCTGGGAAGAGACCCAGTACTTC.

J is TRBJ2-2 and V is TRBV9; D gene ambiguous. The length of the CDR3 is 14 residues. Germline CDR1 is SGDLS and CDR2 is YYNGEE. Trimming took off 0 bases at V and 2 bases at J, with 5 bases between the two ends. CDR3 region: CASSVGTNTGELFF. The CDR3 DNA reads TGTGCCAGCAGCGTAGGCACAAACACCGGGGAGCTGTTTTTT.

V and J are TRBV6-5 and TRBJ1-6; a possible D gene is TRBD1 (5 bases). Germline loops: CDR1 MNHEY, CDR2 SVGAGI. This CDR3 has 15 amino acids. V lost 0 bases and J lost 5, with 8 bases in between. The CDR3 sequence is CASSYSGVDNSPLHF. The CDR3 DNA sequence: TGTGCCAGCAGTTACTCAGGGGTGGATAATTCACCCCTCCACTTT.

This sequence joins TRBV2 and TRBJ1-2, with D hard to call. The V end lost 11 bases, the J end lost 6 bases, and 16 bases lay between the germline ends. In germline, CDR1 is SNHLY, CDR2 FYNNEI. CDR3 length: 12 amino acids. The CDR3 region is CAGGRRSNGYTF. The CDR3, as DNA: TGTGCCGGAGGGCGCCGGTCGAATGGCTACACCTTC.

This clone was seen just once. This sequence joins TRBV19 and TRBJ2-2, with TRBD2 matching 12 bases. J gave up 4 bases and V 4 bases, and 4 bases lay outside the gene matches. The CDR3 runs to 16 residues. Germline V lookup: CDR1 LNHDA, CDR2 SQIVND (reference sequence). The CDR3 is CASSTGLAGTTGELFF. Written as DNA, the CDR3 is TGTGCCAGTAGTACCGGACTAGCGGGAACCACCGGGGAGCTGTTTTTT.

The chain has TRBV11-2 and TRBJ2-3, with 10 bases matching TRBD2. The CDR3 sequence is 16 residues long. V dropped 5 bases and J dropped 0; count of bases not matched to a gene: 5. Germline V CDR1 and CDR2: SGHAT, FQNNGV. This CDR3 reads CASSKRGGVSTDTQYF. The CDR3, as DNA: TGTGCCAGCAGCAAGCGGGGGGGGGTTAGCACAGATACGCAGTATTTT.

The chain has TRBV7-3 and TRBJ2-1, with 8 bases aligning to TRBD2. In germline, CDR1 is SGHTA, CDR2 FQGTGA. CDR3 length equals 15 residues. Germline trimming cut 5 bases from V and 1 base from J; bases unmatched to any gene: 4. This chain's CDR3 is CASSRVAGSYNEQFF. CDR3 sequence (DNA): TGTGCCAGCAGCCGGGTAGCGGGGTCCTACAATGAGCAGTTCTTC.

There are a few counts of this clone. CDR3 coding DNA: TGTGCCAGCAGTTATGGGGAGAGATACTATGGCTACACCTTC. Translation: CASSYGERYYGYTF. The chain combines TRBV6-5 with TRBJ1-2; D uncertain. The ends were cut back, 3 bases at V and 3 bases at J, with 11 bases in the middle. Germline loops: CDR1 MNHEY, CDR2 SVGAGI. This CDR3 contains 14 residues.

V usage is TRBV28 and J usage is TRBJ2-1; perhaps TRBD1 as D (5 bases). The V gene lost 3 bases and the J gene lost 4 bases, with 10 bases spanning the gap. The CDR3 runs to 14 residues. Germline CDR1 MDHEN, CDR2 SYDVKM. CDR3: CASSFITGYNEQFF. The CDR3 DNA reads as TGTGCCAGCAGTTTTATCACAGGTTACAATGAGCAGTTCTTC.

This clone showed up just a few times. J is TRBJ1-1 and V is TRBV7-2; 9 bases align to TRBD1. CDR1 and CDR2 from the germline V gene are SGHTA and FQGNSA. This CDR3 spans 17 amino acids. Trimming took 5 bases from V and 0 from J; bases not matched to a gene: 10. CDR3 loop: CASSPGYRGRVNTEAFF. For the CDR3, the DNA is TGTGCCAGCAGCCCGGGATACAGGGGGCGCGTGAACACTGAAGCTTTCTTT.

The count of this clone is one. The rearrangement uses TRBV11-3 and TRBJ1-1, with D uncertain. CDR1 is SGHNT and CDR2 is YENEEA in the germline V gene. The CDR3 is made up of 13 amino acids. V was trimmed by 2 bases and J by 1 base, leaving 5 bases between them. Here the CDR3 DNA reads TGTGCCAGCAGCTTATTCGGGAACACTGAAGCTTTCTTT. Translated, it gives CASSLFGNTEAFF.